These T cell receptor beta chains were read from a single sample in a study of technical replicates of blood from a few donors. Repertoires were generated with immunoSEQ multiplex PCR, while TCRdb's copy carries only in-frame clones and drops some. The sample has fewer than 85,000 clones, 90% to 98% seen once; the top ten hold about 0.31%. The sample was T cells isolated from PBMCs. The source of these receptors is a human donor in good health. CDR3s include the opening cysteine and the closing phenylalanine or tryptophan. A D gene is named only where the DNA matches it firmly. Clone size is shown for a subset of rows, as once, few, many or a class of expanded clone.

j_call: TRBJ2-5
clone_size: -
d_call: TRBD1
v_call: TRBV27
cdr3_nt: TGTGCCAGCAGTTCCGTCGCCGATACAACAGGGGTCTGGGAGACCCAGTACTTC
cdr3_aa: CASSSVADTTGVWETQYF

j_call: TRBJ1-1
clone_size: -
d_call: TRBD1
v_call: TRBV7-9
cdr3_nt: TGTGCCAGCAGCCTGACAGGGGAAGAAGCTTTCTTT
cdr3_aa: CASSLTGEEAFF

j_call: TRBJ1-1
clone_size: -
d_call: TRBD1
v_call: TRBV6-6
cdr3_nt: TGTGCCAGCAGTTACTCACAGGGGACTGAAGCTTTCTTT
cdr3_aa: CASSYSQGTEAFF

j_call: TRBJ2-3
clone_size: -
d_call: TRBD1
v_call: TRBV4-1
cdr3_nt: TGCGCCAGCAGCCAAGGGGACAGGTTAACAGATACGCAGTATTTT
cdr3_aa: CASSQGDRLTDTQYF

j_call: TRBJ1-5
clone_size: once
d_call: TRBD1
v_call: TRBV19
cdr3_nt: TGTGCCAGTAGTACCCCCCAGACAGGGGGCCGCAATCAGCCCCAGCATTTT
cdr3_aa: CASSTPQTGGRNQPQHF

j_call: TRBJ2-7
clone_size: -
d_call: TRBD1
v_call: TRBV6-1
cdr3_nt: TGTGCCAGTAGACCGGGACAGGGGGCCTACGAGCAGTACTTC
cdr3_aa: CASRPGQGAYEQYF

j_call: TRBJ1-2
clone_size: -
d_call: -
v_call: TRBV6-5
cdr3_nt: TGTGCCAGCAGTTACAAAGGGGGGGGTAGATCCGGCGGCTACACCTTC
cdr3_aa: CASSYKGGGRSGGYTF

j_call: TRBJ1-1
clone_size: -
d_call: -
v_call: TRBV4-3
cdr3_nt: TGCGCCAGCAGCCAAGAGGGGGGGCGGGTAACTGAAGCTTTCTTT
cdr3_aa: CASSQEGGRVTEAFF

j_call: TRBJ1-1
clone_size: -
d_call: TRBD1
v_call: TRBV27
cdr3_nt: TGTGCCAGCAGTCCAGGACAGGGGATGAACACTGAAGCTTTCTTT
cdr3_aa: CASSPGQGMNTEAFF

j_call: TRBJ1-1
clone_size: few
d_call: -
v_call: TRBV7-9
cdr3_nt: TGTGCCAGCAGCCCCGTCGGTCTGGGGGCGCGAACTGAAGCTTTCTTT
cdr3_aa: CASSPVGLGARTEAFF

j_call: TRBJ2-3
clone_size: -
d_call: -
v_call: TRBV6-4
cdr3_nt: TGTGCCAGCAGTGACCCCTACACAGATACGCAGTATTTT
cdr3_aa: CASSDPYTDTQYF

j_call: TRBJ2-7
clone_size: -
d_call: -
v_call: TRBV28
cdr3_nt: TGTGCCACTTCAGACATTTACTACGAGCAGTACTTC
cdr3_aa: CATSDIYYEQYF

j_call: TRBJ2-7
clone_size: -
d_call: TRBD1
v_call: TRBV4-2
cdr3_nt: TGTGCCAGCAGCCAAGTCTGGGACAGGGCCGACGAGCAGTACTTC
cdr3_aa: CASSQVWDRADEQYF

j_call: TRBJ2-1
clone_size: -
d_call: -
v_call: TRBV5-1
cdr3_nt: TGCGCCAGCAGCGCGGGACTGAACAATGAGCAGTTCTTC
cdr3_aa: CASSAGLNNEQFF

j_call: TRBJ1-1
clone_size: -
d_call: TRBD1
v_call: TRBV19
cdr3_nt: TGTGCCAGTAGTCTTTGGGACAGCAACACTGAAGCTTTCTTT
cdr3_aa: CASSLWDSNTEAFF

j_call: TRBJ2-2
clone_size: -
d_call: TRBD2
v_call: TRBV7-6
cdr3_nt: TGTGCCAGCAGCTTATCCGGGAGGGCCGGGGAGCTGTTTTTT
cdr3_aa: CASSLSGRAGELFF

j_call: TRBJ2-2
clone_size: once
d_call: -
v_call: TRBV18
cdr3_nt: TGTGCCAGCTCACCGGCCCTCTCCGCCGGGGAGCTGTTTTTT
cdr3_aa: CASSPALSAGELFF